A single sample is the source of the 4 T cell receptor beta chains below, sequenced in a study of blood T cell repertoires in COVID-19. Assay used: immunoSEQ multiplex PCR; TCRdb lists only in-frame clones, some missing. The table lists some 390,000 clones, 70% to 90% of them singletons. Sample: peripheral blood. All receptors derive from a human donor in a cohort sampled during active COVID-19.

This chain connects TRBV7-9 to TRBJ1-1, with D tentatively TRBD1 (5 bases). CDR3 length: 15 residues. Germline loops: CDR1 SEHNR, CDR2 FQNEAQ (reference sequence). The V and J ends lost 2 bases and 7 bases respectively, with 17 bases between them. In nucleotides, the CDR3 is TGTGCCAGCAGCTTAAATTCCCTTCGTAGGGGTGAAGCTTTCTTT. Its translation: CASSLNSLRRGEAFF.

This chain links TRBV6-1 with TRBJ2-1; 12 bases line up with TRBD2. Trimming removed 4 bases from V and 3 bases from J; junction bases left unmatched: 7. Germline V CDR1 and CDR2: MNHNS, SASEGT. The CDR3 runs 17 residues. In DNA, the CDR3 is TGTGCCAGCAGTGCCCGACTAGCGGGAGTAGGCTACAATGAGCAGTTCTTC. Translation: CASSARLAGVGYNEQFF.

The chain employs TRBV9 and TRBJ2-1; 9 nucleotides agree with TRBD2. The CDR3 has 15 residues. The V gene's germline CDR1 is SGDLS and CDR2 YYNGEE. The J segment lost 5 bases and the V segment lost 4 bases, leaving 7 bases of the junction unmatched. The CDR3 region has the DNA TGTGCCAGCAGCTTAGCGGGAGTGGGGCACAATGAGCAGTTCTTC. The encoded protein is CASSLAGVGHNEQFF.

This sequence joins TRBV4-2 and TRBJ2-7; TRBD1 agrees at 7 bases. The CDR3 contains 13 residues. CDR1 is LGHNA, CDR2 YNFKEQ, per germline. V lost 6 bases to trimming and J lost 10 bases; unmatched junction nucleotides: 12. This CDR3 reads CASSRQGTGDQYF. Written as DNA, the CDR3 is TGTGCCAGCAGTCGACAGGGTACAGGGGATCAGTACTTC.